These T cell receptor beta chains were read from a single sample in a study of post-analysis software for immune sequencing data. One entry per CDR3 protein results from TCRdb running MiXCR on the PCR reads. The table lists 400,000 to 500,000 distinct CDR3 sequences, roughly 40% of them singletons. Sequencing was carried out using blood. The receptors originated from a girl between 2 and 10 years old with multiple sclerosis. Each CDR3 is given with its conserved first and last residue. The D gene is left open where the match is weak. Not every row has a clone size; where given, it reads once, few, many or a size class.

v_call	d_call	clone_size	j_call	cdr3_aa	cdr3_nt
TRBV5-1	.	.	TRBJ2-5	CASSPPGVKETQYF	TGCGCCAGCAGCCCCCCCGGGGTGAAGGAGACCCAGTACTTC
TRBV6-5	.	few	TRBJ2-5	CASSYSYAGETQYF	TGTGCCAGCAGTTACTCGTACGCCGGAGAGACCCAGTACTTC
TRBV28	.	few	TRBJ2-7	CASSLGLNDEQYF	TGTGCCAGCAGTTTGGGGCTAAACGACGAGCAGTACTTC
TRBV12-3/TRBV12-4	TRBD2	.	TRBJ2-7	CASSVSGTFYEQYF	TGTGCCAGCAGTGTTAGCGGGACATTCTACGAGCAGTACTTC
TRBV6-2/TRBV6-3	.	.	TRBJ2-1	CATANTYNEQFF	TGTGCAACTGCGAATACCTACAATGAGCAGTTCTTC
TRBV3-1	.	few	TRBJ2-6	CASSHRGVLSGANVLTF	TGTGCCAGCAGCCATCGAGGGGTACTCTCTGGGGCCAACGTCCTGACTTTC
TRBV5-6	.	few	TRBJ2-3	CASSLRGVITRAGFTDTQYF	TGTGCCAGCAGCTTGCGGGGAGTAATAACACGGGCCGGATTCACAGATACGCAGTATTTT
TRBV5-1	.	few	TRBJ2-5	CASSLVAAKETQYF	TGCGCCAGCAGCTTAGTAGCGGCAAAAGAGACCCAGTACTTC
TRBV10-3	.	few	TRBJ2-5	CAISPRVGETQYF	TGTGCCATCAGCCCCAGGGTTGGGGAGACCCAGTACTTC
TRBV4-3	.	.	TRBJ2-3	CASSQAPGGRTDTQYF	TGCGCCAGCAGCCAAGCCCCCGGTGGACGCACAGATACGCAGTATTTT
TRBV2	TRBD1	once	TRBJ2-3	CASSDPYGQGSTDTQYF	TGTGCCAGCAGTGATCCTTACGGACAGGGCAGCACAGATACGCAGTATTTT
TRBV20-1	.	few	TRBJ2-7	CSARAFLAPYEQYF	TGCAGTGCTAGAGCATTCCTTGCCCCCTACGAGCAGTACTTC
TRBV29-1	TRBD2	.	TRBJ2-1	CSAGLGTSGADEQFF	TGCAGCGCTGGGCTAGGGACTAGCGGGGCCGATGAGCAGTTCTTC
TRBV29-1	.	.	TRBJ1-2	CSVGDTNYGYTF	TGCAGCGTTGGCGACACGAACTATGGCTACACCTTC
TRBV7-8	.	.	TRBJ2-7	CASSLAAQTYEQYF	TGTGCCAGCAGCTTAGCCGCTCAAACCTACGAGCAGTACTTC
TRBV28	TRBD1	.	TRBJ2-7	CASNFLGQAAYERYF	TGTGCCAGCAATTTTCTAGGACAGGCGGCGTACGAGCGGTACTTC
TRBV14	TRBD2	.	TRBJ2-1	CASSQRTSARGNEQFF	TGTGCCAGCAGCCAACGGACTAGCGCAAGAGGTAATGAGCAGTTCTTC
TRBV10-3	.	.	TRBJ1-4	CAANSRGSNEKLFF	TGTGCCGCTAACAGTAGGGGATCTAATGAAAAACTGTTTTTT
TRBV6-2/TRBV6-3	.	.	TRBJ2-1	CASSPGTPTGEQFF	TGTGCCAGCAGCCCCGGGACTCCGACAGGGGAGCAGTTCTTC
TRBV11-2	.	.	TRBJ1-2	CASSLVGAGSNYGYTF	TGTGCCAGCAGCTTAGTGGGAGCAGGGTCTAACTATGGCTACACCTTC
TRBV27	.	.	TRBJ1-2	CASSLTAAHGYTF	TGTGCCAGCAGTTTAACGGCAGCTCATGGCTACACCTTC
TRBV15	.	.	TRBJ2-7	CATSSDRFSYEQYF	TGTGCCACCAGCAGTGACAGGTTCAGCTACGAGCAGTACTTC
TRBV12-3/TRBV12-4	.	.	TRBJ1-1	CASSLAEGVGAFF	TGTGCCAGCAGTTTAGCGGAGGGAGTCGGGGCTTTCTTT
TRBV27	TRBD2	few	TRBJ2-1	CASSLLAGARSRGEQFF	TGTGCCAGCAGTTTGTTAGCGGGGGCCCGGAGTAGAGGTGAGCAGTTCTTC
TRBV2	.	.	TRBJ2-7	CASIPGSAYEQYF	TGTGCCAGCATACCCGGGAGCGCCTACGAGCAGTACTTC
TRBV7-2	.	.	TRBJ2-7	CASSRPQADSYEQYF	TGTGCCAGCAGCCGGCCCCAAGCGGACTCCTACGAGCAGTACTTC
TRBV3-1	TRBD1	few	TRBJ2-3	CASSPGTGLSDTQYF	TGTGCCAGCAGCCCCGGGACAGGGTTGTCAGATACGCAGTATTTT
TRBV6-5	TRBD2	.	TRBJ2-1	CASSISGRAYNEQFF	TGTGCCAGCAGTATTAGCGGGAGGGCCTACAATGAGCAGTTCTTC
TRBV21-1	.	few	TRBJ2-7	CASRYPRQGYEQYF	TGTGCCAGCCGATACCCGAGGCAGGGATACGAGCAGTACTTC
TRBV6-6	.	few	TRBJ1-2	CASSYGTAAAYNYGYTF	TGTGCCAGCAGTTACGGGACCGCAGCTGCTTATAACTATGGCTACACCTTC
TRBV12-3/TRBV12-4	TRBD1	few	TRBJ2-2	CASSLWDRTGELFF	TGTGCCAGCAGTTTATGGGACAGAACCGGGGAGCTGTTTTTT
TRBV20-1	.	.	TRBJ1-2	CSSGDQGNYGYTF	TGCAGCAGCGGGGATCAGGGGAACTATGGCTACACCTTC
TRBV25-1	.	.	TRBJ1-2	CASSERVNGYTF	TGTGCCAGCAGTGAACGAGTCAATGGCTACACCTTC
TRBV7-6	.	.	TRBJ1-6	CASSRRDTINSPLHF	TGTGCCAGCAGCCGAAGGGACACAATTAATTCACCCCTCCACTTT
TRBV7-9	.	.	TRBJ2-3	CASSFDSEDTQYF	TGTGCCAGCAGCTTCGATTCGGAGGATACGCAGTATTTT
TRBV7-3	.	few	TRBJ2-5	CASSLYDPKRAAGPLQETQYF	TGTGCCAGCAGCTTATATGACCCTAAGAGGGCCGCCGGCCCCCTACAAGAGACCCAGTACTTC
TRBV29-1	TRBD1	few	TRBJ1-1	CSVENPVRGRIEAFF	TGCAGCGTTGAGAATCCGGTCAGGGGGCGGATTGAAGCTTTCTTT
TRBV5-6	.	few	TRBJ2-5	CASSSLALEETQYF	TGTGCCAGCAGCTCCCTAGCACTGGAAGAGACCCAGTACTTC
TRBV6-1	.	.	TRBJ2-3	CASSEQGGISDTQYF	TGTGCCAGCAGTGAACAGGGGGGGATCTCAGATACGCAGTATTTT
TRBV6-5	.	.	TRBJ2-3	CASKGGPGADTQYF	TGTGCCAGCAAGGGGGGACCCGGGGCAGATACGCAGTATTTT
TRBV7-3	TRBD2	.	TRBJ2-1	CASSASGSSYNEQFF	TGTGCCAGCAGTGCTAGCGGGAGCTCCTACAATGAGCAGTTCTTC
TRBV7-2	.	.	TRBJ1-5	CASSTWGNQPQHF	TGTGCCAGCAGTACATGGGGCAATCAGCCCCAGCATTTT
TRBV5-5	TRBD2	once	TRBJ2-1	CASSPLAGASILGNEQFF	TGTGCCAGCAGCCCACTAGCGGGGGCCTCAATCCTCGGCAATGAGCAGTTCTTC
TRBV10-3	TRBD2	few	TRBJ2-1	CAISESIAGYNEQFF	TGTGCCATCAGTGAGTCAATAGCGGGGTACAATGAGCAGTTCTTC